The clone carrying this T cell receptor beta chain appeared many times. Its antigen remains unknown. The record originates from a study of T cell repertoires in cytomegalovirus infection. Turning to the study itself: CMV infection together with matching HLA type was indicated by public TCR beta signatures.

Each CDR3 protein gets one entry after TCRdb re-called the reads with MiXCR. The table has approximately 500,000 distinct CDR3 sequences, approximately 10% seen once. The CDR3 has 11 amino acids. Germline V CDR1 and CDR2: SEHNR, FQNEAQ (reference sequence). The germline V and J ends were trimmed by 10 bases and 7 bases, with 11 bases remaining between them. Study observations and caveats: Based on cumulative public TCR beta family frequency, carriers of CMV plus the relevant HLA were identified. Clonotype analysis showed dominance of the ex vivo response by HLA-C-restricted CMV-specific TCR beta clonotypes.

Sequences were obtained from PBMCs. The clonotype was recovered from a human donor in good health (CMV status not recorded). Some clones in this sample may be carry-over from other donors' samples. This rearrangement joins TRBV7-9 to TRBJ1-5; D perhaps matches TRBD1 (5 bases). In DNA form, the CDR3 reads TGTGCCACCGGGGGGGGGCAGCCCCAGCATTTT. It translates to CATGGGQPQHF.